This is a list of T cell receptor beta chains from one sample in a study of beta chain features in type 1 diabetes. Data came from immunoSEQ multiplex PCR; TCRdb stores just in-frame clones and leaves some out. The table has about 900,000 clones, 17% seen once. Sequenced: naive CD4+ T cells from blood. The source is a woman younger than 35 in good health. Both conserved end residues are part of each CDR3. Fields, in order: CDR3 DNA, CDR3 protein, V gene, clone size, D gene, J gene. A D gene is named only where the DNA matches it firmly. Size is stated for part of the rows, as once, few or many counts, or as a class when the clone is expanded.

CDR3nt: TGTGCCAGTAGGGCCGGGACAGGGCTCTACAATGAGCAGTTCTTC
CDR3aa: CASRAGTGLYNEQFF
v_gene: TRBV19
abundance: few
d_gene: TRBD1
j_gene: TRBJ2-1

CDR3nt: TGTGCCAGCAGCTTAGATCACTATGAGCAGTTCTTC
CDR3aa: CASSLDHYEQFF
v_gene: TRBV11-3
abundance: few
d_gene: NA
j_gene: TRBJ2-1

CDR3nt: TGTGCCAGCAGCTTAGCAGGGCCCAACTCTGGAAACACCATATATTTT
CDR3aa: CASSLAGPNSGNTIYF
v_gene: TRBV7-9
abundance: few
d_gene: NA
j_gene: TRBJ1-3

CDR3nt: TGTGCCAGCAGCCACGGACTAGCGGACTCACAGTTCTTC
CDR3aa: CASSHGLADSQFF
v_gene: TRBV4-2
abundance: NA
d_gene: TRBD2
j_gene: TRBJ2-1

CDR3nt: TGTGCCAGCAGCGTCCGGGTCGAGAGGACTGAAGCTTTCTTT
CDR3aa: CASSVRVERTEAFF
v_gene: TRBV7-2
abundance: NA
d_gene: NA
j_gene: TRBJ1-1

CDR3nt: TGTGCCAGCAGCTTAGCGGCTAGCGGGAGTTCCACAGATACGCAGTATTTT
CDR3aa: CASSLAASGSSTDTQYF
v_gene: TRBV7-2
abundance: NA
d_gene: TRBD2
j_gene: TRBJ2-3

CDR3nt: TGTGCCAGCAGCTTAGCTCGGGGTTATGGCTACACCTTC
CDR3aa: CASSLARGYGYTF
v_gene: TRBV11-2
abundance: NA
d_gene: NA
j_gene: TRBJ1-2

CDR3nt: TGTGCCAGCAGTTTAGGACAGGTGAATAGCAATCAGCCCCAGCATTTT
CDR3aa: CASSLGQVNSNQPQHF
v_gene: TRBV28
abundance: few
d_gene: TRBD1
j_gene: TRBJ1-5

CDR3nt: TGTGCCACCAGCAGAGATCCGAGAGAGACCCAGTACTTC
CDR3aa: CATSRDPRETQYF
v_gene: TRBV15
abundance: NA
d_gene: NA
j_gene: TRBJ2-5

CDR3nt: TGTGCCAGCAGCCGGGACAGGTACAATGAGCAGTTCTTC
CDR3aa: CASSRDRYNEQFF
v_gene: TRBV7-2
abundance: NA
d_gene: TRBD1
j_gene: TRBJ2-1

CDR3nt: TGTGCCAGCAACACACAAAACAATGAGCAGTTCTTC
CDR3aa: CASNTQNNEQFF
v_gene: TRBV7-2
abundance: few
d_gene: NA
j_gene: TRBJ2-1

CDR3nt: TGTGCCACCAGCAGAAGGACAGGGGCACGCGAGCAGTACTTC
CDR3aa: CATSRRTGAREQYF
v_gene: TRBV15
abundance: NA
d_gene: TRBD1
j_gene: TRBJ2-7

CDR3nt: TGTGCCAGCAAGATAGGCCACCTTGACGCTTTCTTT
CDR3aa: CASKIGHLDAFF
v_gene: TRBV6-1
abundance: NA
d_gene: NA
j_gene: TRBJ1-1

CDR3nt: TGTGCCAGTAAAACCGGGTCCAAACACACCGGGGAGCTGTTTTTT
CDR3aa: CASKTGSKHTGELFF
v_gene: TRBV19
abundance: NA
d_gene: NA
j_gene: TRBJ2-2

CDR3nt: TGTGCCAGCAACAGGGGGGTCGATGAGCAGTTCTTC
CDR3aa: CASNRGVDEQFF
v_gene: TRBV2
abundance: few
d_gene: TRBD1
j_gene: TRBJ2-1

CDR3nt: TGTGCCAGCAGTACAGGGCCTAACTATGGCTACACCTTC
CDR3aa: CASSTGPNYGYTF
v_gene: TRBV6-6
abundance: NA
d_gene: NA
j_gene: TRBJ1-2

CDR3nt: TGCAGTGCGGGGACTAGACACGAGCAGTACTTC
CDR3aa: CSAGTRHEQYF
v_gene: TRBV20-1
abundance: NA
d_gene: TRBD2
j_gene: TRBJ2-7

CDR3nt: TGTGCCAGCTCACCGGGGGCCGGGACAAATGAGCAGTTCTTC
CDR3aa: CASSPGAGTNEQFF
v_gene: TRBV18
abundance: once
d_gene: NA
j_gene: TRBJ2-1

CDR3nt: TGTGCCAGCAGTCCACGGGAGGGCCCCACCGGGGAGCTGTTTTTT
CDR3aa: CASSPREGPTGELFF
v_gene: TRBV28
abundance: few
d_gene: TRBD2
j_gene: TRBJ2-2

CDR3nt: TGTGCCAGCAGTGCCGGGACTAGCGGGATACCGAGACAGCCAGATACGCAGTATTTT
CDR3aa: CASSAGTSGIPRQPDTQYF
v_gene: TRBV28
abundance: NA
d_gene: TRBD2
j_gene: TRBJ2-3